The clone carrying this TCR beta chain was recorded at least ten times. Its antigen is unidentified. The sample originates from a study of T cells in Graves' hyperthyroidism and ophthalmopathy. Study in general: At initial diagnosis, before any treatment had begun, peripheral blood was obtained.

The study, taken as a whole, reports: In blood, most of the thyroid clonotypes expanded above 0.001 were also present.

TCR beta CDR3 regions were amplified from RNA transcripts. TCR CDR3 underwent first-round RT-PCR with the HTBI primer set. Each CDR3 protein is one row after TCRdb ran MiXCR on the multiplex PCR reads. The sample records under 400,000 distinct CDR3 sequences, roughly 21% being singletons. Germline V gene sequence: CDR1 GTSNPN, CDR2 SVGIG (reference sequence). Trimming shortened V by 0 bases and J by 5 bases, and 10 bases separated the two germline ends. The CDR3 totals 13 residues. Uncontrolled infection, other autoimmune disease, pregnancy and lactation each barred patients from inclusion. This TCR derives from a woman in her forties or fifties with Graves' hyperthyroidism. The V call is TRBV30, the J call TRBJ2-5; possibly TRBD1 or TRBD2 for D (5 bases each). Sequencing was carried out using blood. CDR3 protein: CAWSVRGGETQYF. The CDR3 region has the DNA TGTGCCTGGAGTGTAAGGGGCGGGGAGACCCAGTACTTC.